The entry below describes one TCR beta chain. These data belong to a study of blood T cell repertoires in COVID-19. Study as a whole: Some COVID-19 samples were acute and others convalescent; all came from the United States, Italy and Spain.

Germline loops: CDR1 MNHEY, CDR2 SVGAGI. CDR3 length: 13 amino acids. Losses at the gene ends were 6 bases for V and 5 bases for J; bases not matched to a gene: 6. Per the study methods: Nucleated cell number was recorded as an estimate derived from reference gene primer amplification. Libraries were prepared by immunoSEQ multiplex PCR; TCRdb keeps only in-frame clonotypes and omits some of them. D and trimming were read from the DNA, whereas the V and J calls and clone size are those reported in that table. The sample lists roughly 130,000 clones, about 88% seen once, with under 4.5% in the top ten.

The chain has TRBV6-5 and TRBJ1-1, with 7 bases that match TRBD1. The clonotype comes from a man between 45 and 60 years old with active COVID-19. The source material was peripheral blood. The CDR3 spells CASSTQGGTEAFF. CDR3 sequence (DNA): TGTGCCAGCAGCACCCAGGGGGGTACTGAAGCTTTCTTT.